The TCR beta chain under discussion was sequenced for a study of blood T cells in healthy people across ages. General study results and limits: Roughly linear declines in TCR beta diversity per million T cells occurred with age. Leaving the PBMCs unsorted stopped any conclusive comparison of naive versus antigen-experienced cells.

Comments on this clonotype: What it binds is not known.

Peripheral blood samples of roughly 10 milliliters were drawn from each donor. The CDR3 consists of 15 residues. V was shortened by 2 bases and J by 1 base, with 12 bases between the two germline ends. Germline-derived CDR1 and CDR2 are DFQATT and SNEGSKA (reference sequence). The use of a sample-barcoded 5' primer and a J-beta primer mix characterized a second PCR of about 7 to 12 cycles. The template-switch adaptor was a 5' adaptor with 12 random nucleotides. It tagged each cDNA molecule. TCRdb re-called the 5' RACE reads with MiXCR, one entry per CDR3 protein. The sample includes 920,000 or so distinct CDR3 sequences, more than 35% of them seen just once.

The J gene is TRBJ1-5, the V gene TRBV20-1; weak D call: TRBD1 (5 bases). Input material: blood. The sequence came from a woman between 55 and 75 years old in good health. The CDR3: CSARWGTESNQPQHF. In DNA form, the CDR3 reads TGCAGTGCTAGATGGGGGACGGAGAGCAATCAGCCCCAGCATTTT.